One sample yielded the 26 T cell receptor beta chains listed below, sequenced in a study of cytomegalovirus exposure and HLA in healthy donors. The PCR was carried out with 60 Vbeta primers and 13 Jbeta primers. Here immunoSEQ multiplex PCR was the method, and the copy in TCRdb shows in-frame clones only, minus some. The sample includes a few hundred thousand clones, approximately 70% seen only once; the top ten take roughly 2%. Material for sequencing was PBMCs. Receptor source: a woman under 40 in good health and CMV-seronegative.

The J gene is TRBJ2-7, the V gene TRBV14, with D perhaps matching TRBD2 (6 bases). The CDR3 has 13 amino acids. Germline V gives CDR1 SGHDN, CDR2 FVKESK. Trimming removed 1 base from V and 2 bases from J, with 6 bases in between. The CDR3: CASSQGLAYEQYF. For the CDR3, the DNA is TGTGCCAGCAGCCAAGGACTAGCCTACGAGCAGTACTTC.

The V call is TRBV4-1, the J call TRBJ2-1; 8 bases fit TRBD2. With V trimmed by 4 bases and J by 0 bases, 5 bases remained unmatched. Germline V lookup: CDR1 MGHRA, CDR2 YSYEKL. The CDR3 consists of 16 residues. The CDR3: CASSLTLAASYNEQFF. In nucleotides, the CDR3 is TGCGCCAGCAGCCTGACACTAGCGGCCTCCTACAATGAGCAGTTCTTC.

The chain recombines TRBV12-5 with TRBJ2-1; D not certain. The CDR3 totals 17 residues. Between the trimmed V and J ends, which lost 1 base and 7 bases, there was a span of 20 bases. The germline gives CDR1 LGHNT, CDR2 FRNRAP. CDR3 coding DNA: TGTGCTAGTGGTTTGGGTGTTATAGGTGGAGAGAGGAATGAGCAGTTCTTC. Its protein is CASGLGVIGGERNEQFF.

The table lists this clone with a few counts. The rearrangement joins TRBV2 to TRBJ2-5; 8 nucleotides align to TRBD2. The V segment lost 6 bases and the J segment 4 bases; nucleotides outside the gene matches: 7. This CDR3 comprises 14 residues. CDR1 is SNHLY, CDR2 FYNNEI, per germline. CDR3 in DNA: TGTGCCAGCAGCGTTAGGACTAGCCTAGAGACCCAGTACTTC. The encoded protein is CASSVRTSLETQYF.

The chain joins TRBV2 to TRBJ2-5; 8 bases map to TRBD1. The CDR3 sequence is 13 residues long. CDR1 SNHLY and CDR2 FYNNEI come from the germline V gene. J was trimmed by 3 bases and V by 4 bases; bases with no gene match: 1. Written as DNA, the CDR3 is TGTGCCAGCAGTGCGGACAGGGAAGAGACCCAGTACTTC. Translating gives CASSADREETQYF.

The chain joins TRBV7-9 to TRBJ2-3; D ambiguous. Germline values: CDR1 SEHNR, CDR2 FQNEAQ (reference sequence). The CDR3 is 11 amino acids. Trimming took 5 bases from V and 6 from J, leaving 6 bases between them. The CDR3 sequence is CASSPADTQYF. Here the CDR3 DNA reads TGTGCCAGCAGCCCCGCGGATACGCAGTATTTT. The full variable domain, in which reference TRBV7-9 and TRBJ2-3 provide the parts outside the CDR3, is DTGVSQNPRHKITKRGQNVTFRCDPISEHNRLYWYRQTLGQGPEFLTYFQNEAQLEKSRLLSDRFSAERPKGSFSTLEIQRTEQGDSAMYLCASSPADTQYFGPGTRLTVL.

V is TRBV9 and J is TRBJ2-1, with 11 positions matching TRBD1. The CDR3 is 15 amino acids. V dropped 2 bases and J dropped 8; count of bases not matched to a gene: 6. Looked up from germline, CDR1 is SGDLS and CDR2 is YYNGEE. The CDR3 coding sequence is TGTGCCAGCAGCGTCCTAACGGGACAGGGGGATGAGCAGTTCTTC. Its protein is CASSVLTGQGDEQFF.

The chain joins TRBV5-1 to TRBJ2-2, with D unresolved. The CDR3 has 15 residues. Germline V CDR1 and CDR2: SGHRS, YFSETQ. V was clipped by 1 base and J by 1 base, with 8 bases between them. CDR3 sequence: CASSLSAGNTGELFF. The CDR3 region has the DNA TGCGCCAGCAGCTTGTCCGCAGGGAACACCGGGGAGCTGTTTTTT.

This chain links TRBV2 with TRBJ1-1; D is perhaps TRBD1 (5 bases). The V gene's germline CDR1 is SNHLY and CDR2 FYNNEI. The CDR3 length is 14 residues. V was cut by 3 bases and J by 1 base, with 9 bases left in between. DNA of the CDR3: TGTGCCAGCAGTGAGCTGGGGGGGAACACTGAAGCTTTCTTT. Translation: CASSELGGNTEAFF.

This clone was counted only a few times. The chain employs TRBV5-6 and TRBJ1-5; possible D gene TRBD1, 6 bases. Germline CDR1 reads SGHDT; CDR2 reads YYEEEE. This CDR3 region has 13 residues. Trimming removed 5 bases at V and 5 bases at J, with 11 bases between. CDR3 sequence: CASSTGSYQPQHF. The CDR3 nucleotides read TGTGCCAGCAGTACAGGGTCTTATCAGCCCCAGCATTTT.

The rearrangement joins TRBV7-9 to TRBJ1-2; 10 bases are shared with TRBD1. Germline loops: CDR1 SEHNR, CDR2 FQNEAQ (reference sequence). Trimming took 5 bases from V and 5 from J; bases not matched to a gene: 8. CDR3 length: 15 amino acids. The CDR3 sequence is CASSPSPGQGYGYTF. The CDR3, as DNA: TGTGCCAGCAGCCCCTCTCCGGGACAGGGGTATGGCTACACCTTC.

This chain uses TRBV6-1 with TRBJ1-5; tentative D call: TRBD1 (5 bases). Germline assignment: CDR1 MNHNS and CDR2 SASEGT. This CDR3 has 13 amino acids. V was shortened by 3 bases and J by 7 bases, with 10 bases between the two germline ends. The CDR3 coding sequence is TGTGCCAGCAGTGACCAGGGAAGGCAGCCCCAGCATTTT. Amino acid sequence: CASSDQGRQPQHF.

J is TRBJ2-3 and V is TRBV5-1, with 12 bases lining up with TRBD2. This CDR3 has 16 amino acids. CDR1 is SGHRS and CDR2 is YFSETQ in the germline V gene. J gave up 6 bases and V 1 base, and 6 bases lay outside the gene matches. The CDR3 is CASSLPTSGGRDTQYF. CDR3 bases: TGCGCCAGCAGCTTGCCGACTAGCGGGGGACGTGATACGCAGTATTTT.

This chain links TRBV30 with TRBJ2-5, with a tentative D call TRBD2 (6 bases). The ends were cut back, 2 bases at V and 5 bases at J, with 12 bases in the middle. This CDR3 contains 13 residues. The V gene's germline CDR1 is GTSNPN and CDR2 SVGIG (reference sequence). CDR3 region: CAWSSGVTETQYF. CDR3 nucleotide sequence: TGTGCCTGGAGTTCGGGGGTAACGGAGACCCAGTACTTC.

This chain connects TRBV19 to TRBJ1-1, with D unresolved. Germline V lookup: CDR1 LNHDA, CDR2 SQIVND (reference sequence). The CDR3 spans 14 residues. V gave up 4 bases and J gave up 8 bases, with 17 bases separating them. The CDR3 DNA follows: TGTGCCAGTAGTAGGGCGCGCTCTGGAGGGGAAGCTTTCTTT. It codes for CASSRARSGGEAFF. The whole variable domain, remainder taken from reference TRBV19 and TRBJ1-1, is DGGITQSPKYLFRKEGQNVTLSCEQNLNHDAMYWYRQDPGQGLRLIYYSQIVNDFQKGDIAEGYSVSREKKESFPLTVTSAQKNPTAFYLCASSRARSGGEAFFGQGTRLTVV.

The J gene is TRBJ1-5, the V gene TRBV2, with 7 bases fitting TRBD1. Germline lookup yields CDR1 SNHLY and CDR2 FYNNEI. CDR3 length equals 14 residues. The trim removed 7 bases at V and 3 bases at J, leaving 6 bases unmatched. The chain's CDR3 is CASTLGQNNQPQHF. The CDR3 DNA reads TGTGCCAGCACCCTGGGACAGAACAATCAGCCCCAGCATTTT. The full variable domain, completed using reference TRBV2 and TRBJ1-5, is EPEVTQTPSHQVTQMGQEVILRCVPISNHLYFYWYRQILGQKVEFLVSFYNNEISEKSEIFDDQFSVERPDGSNFTLKIRSTKLEDSAMYFCASTLGQNNQPQHFGDGTRLSIL.

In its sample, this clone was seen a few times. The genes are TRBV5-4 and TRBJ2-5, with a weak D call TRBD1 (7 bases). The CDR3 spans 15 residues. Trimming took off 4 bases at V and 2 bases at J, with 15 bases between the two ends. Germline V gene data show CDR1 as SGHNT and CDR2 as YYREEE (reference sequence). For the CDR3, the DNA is TGTGCCAGCAGCCATACACAGGGGAGGCAAGAGACCCAGTACTTC. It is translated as CASSHTQGRQETQYF.

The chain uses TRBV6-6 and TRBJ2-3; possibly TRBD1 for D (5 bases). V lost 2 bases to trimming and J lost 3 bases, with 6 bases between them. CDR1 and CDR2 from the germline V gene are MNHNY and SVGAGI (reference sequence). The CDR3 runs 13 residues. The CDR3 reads CASSYPGTDTQYF. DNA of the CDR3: TGTGCCAGCAGTTACCCAGGGACAGATACGCAGTATTTT.

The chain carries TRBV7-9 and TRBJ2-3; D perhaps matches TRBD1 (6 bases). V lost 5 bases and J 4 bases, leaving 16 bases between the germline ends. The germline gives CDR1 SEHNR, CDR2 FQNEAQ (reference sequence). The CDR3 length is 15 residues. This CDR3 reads CASSRQSGHSDTQYF. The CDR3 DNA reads TGTGCCAGCAGCCGACAATCGGGACATTCAGATACGCAGTATTTT. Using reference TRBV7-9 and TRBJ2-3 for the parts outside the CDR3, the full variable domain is DTGVSQNPRHKITKRGQNVTFRCDPISEHNRLYWYRQTLGQGPEFLTYFQNEAQLEKSRLLSDRFSAERPKGSFSTLEIQRTEQGDSAMYLCASSRQSGHSDTQYFGPGTRLTVL.

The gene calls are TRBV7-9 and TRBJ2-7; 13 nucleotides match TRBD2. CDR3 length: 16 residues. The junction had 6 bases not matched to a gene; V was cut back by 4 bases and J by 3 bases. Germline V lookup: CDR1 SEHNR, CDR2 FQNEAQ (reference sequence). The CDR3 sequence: CASSWPGTSGDYEQYF. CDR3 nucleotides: TGTGCCAGCAGCTGGCCGGGGACTAGCGGGGACTACGAGCAGTACTTC.

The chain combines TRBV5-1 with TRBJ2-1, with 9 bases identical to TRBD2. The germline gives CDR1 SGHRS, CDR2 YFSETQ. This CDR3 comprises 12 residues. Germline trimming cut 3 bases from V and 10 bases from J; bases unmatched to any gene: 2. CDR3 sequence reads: CASSYSGGEQFF. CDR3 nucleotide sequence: TGCGCCAGCAGCTATAGCGGGGGAGAGCAGTTCTTC.

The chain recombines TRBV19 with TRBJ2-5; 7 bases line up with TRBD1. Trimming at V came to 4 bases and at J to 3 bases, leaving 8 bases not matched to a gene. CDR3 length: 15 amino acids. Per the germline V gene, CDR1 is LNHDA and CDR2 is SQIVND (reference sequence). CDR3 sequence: CASSTIPGTEETQYF. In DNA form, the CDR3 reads TGTGCCAGTAGTACGATACCCGGGACAGAAGAGACCCAGTACTTC.

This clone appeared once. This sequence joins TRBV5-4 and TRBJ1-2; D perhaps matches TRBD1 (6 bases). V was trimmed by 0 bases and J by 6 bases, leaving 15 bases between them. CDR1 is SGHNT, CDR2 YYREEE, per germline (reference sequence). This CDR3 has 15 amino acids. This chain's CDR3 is CASSLAQQGVNGYTF. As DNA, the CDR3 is TGTGCCAGCAGCTTGGCCCAACAGGGAGTTAATGGCTACACCTTC.

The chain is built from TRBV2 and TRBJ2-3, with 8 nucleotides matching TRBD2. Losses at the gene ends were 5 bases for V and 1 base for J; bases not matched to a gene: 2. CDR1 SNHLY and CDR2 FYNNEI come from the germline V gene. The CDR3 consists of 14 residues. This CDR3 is CASSRSGGTDTQYF. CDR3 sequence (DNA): TGTGCCAGCAGTCGTAGCGGGGGCACAGATACGCAGTATTTT.

The CDR3 DNA sequence: TGCGCCAGCTCGTCGGGGACAGGGAGGAACACCGGGGAGCTGTTTTTT. Residues: CASSSGTGRNTGELFF. The chain is built from TRBV10-1 and TRBJ2-2, with 9 bases lining up with TRBD1. V shed 8 bases and J 1 base; nucleotides not matched to a gene: 8. This CDR3 has 16 residues. Per the germline V gene, CDR1 is WNHNN and CDR2 is SYGVQD (reference sequence).

This CDR3 is CASSESSQGFPEAFF. The CDR3 DNA is TGTGCCAGCAGTGAGTCCTCGCAGGGTTTTCCTGAAGCTTTCTTT. V usage is TRBV6-1 and J usage is TRBJ1-1; D perhaps matches TRBD1 (5 bases). The CDR3 totals 15 residues. Germline CDR1 MNHNS, CDR2 SASEGT. Between the trimmed V and J ends, which lost 3 bases and 6 bases, there was a span of 17 bases.